Sequencing of this TCR beta chain was carried out in a study of OX40 agonist ivuxolimab in advanced cancers. Overall study: An agonistic human IgG2 monoclonal antibody against OX40 (CD134) was given. Head and neck, renal cell, melanoma or hepatocellular carcinoma were the cancers that dose-escalation patients had. The study, taken as a whole, reports: Clonal expansion from baseline to week 6 occurred in both CD4+ and CD8+ T cells.

Prior autoimmune disease or systemic immunosuppression barred patients. CDR1 is MGHRA and CDR2 is YSYEKL in the germline V gene. The CDR3 contains 15 residues. V gave up 4 bases and J gave up 6 bases; unmatched junction bases: 10. Profiled with immunoSEQ multiplex PCR; TCRdb holds only in-frame clones, not every one. The sample contains 50,000 or so clones, roughly 89% of which appear only once. In regard to this clone: What it binds is unknown.

This sequence joins TRBV4-1 and TRBJ1-2, with 8 positions matching TRBD1. Sequencing used CD4+ or CD8+ T cells sorted from blood, obtained in a trial of the OX40 agonist ivuxolimab. The receptor's source is an adult with an advanced solid tumor such as melanoma, head and neck, liver or kidney cancer. CDR3 region: CASSPSSGGWDGYTF. The CDR3 DNA reads as TGCGCCAGCAGCCCATCCTCAGGGGGCTGGGATGGCTACACCTTC.